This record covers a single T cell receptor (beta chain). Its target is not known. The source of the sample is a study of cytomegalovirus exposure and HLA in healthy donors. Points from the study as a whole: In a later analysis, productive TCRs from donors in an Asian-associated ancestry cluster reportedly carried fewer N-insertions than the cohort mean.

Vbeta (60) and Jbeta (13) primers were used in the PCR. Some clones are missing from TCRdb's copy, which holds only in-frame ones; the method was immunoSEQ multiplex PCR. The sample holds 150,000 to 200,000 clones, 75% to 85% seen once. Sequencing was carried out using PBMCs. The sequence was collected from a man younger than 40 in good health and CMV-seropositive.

CDR3 protein: CASNRDLNTEAFF. The CDR3 nucleotides are TGTGCCAGCAACAGGGACCTGAACACTGAAGCTTTCTTT. The chain couples TRBV10-3 to TRBJ1-1, with D perhaps TRBD1 (6 bases). The length of the CDR3 is 13 residues. Looked up from germline, CDR1 is ENHRY and CDR2 is SYGVKD. Trimming pared 10 bases from V and 0 bases from J, leaving 12 bases between.